This section outlines one T cell receptor beta chain sequence together with its context. What it binds is not known. This sample was taken from a study of blood T cells in healthy people across ages. Whole-study findings and limits: CMV status of donors was not determined, possibly confounding expanded clonotype changes.

Germline V gene sequence: CDR1 SEHNR, CDR2 FQNEAQ (reference sequence). V lost 7 bases and J lost 4, with 12 bases in between. The CDR3 is made up of 13 amino acids. Sample-barcoded 5' priming and a J-beta primer mix drove a second PCR of roughly 7 to 11 cycles. Each cDNA molecule, via a template-switch adaptor with 12 random nucleotides, was tagged. TCRdb ran MiXCR on the 5' RACE reads and lists one entry per CDR3 protein. The sample has around 1.5 million distinct CDR3 sequences, approximately 63% seen once. The chain has TRBV7-9 and TRBJ2-3; D may match TRBD1 or TRBD2 (6 bases each). The sample consisted of blood. The clonotype originates from a man in his late teens or twenties in good health. The CDR3 DNA reads as TGTGCCAGCACCCTCCGGGGGCCAGATACGCAGTATTTT. Translating it yields CASTLRGPDTQYF. The full variable domain, rest sourced from reference TRBV7-9 and TRBJ2-3, is DTGVSQNPRHKITKRGQNVTFRCDPISEHNRLYWYRQTLGQGPEFLTYFQNEAQLEKSRLLSDRFSAERPKGSFSTLEIQRTEQGDSAMYLCASTLRGPDTQYFGPGTRLTVL.